This record concerns one T cell receptor (beta chain) sequence. Its specificity is not known. V was shortened by 5 bases and J by 8 bases, with 9 bases between the two germline ends. This CDR3 is built from 11 residues. Germline-derived CDR1 and CDR2 are SQVTM and ANQGSEA. The source material, about 20-30 mg of unsorted bulk tissue, was used to co-extract RNA and DNA. Without exception, tumor samples held over 80% viable tumor cells. These data belong to a study of tumor-infiltrating lymphocytes in primary liver carcinoma. As for the study in general: With diameters of about 4.2 to 10 cm, tumors were stage T1-T3 N0M0. Productive TCRbeta reads per sample were roughly 3.5 to 8 million, not differing by tissue. Whole-study findings and limits: Blood had a significantly lower top-250-clone fraction than tumors did (p = 0.039).

Constant-region priming of roughly 500 ng total RNA yielded TCR beta cDNA. Libraries of TCR beta came from three nested multiplex PCR rounds with slightly modified ARM-PCR. The first two PCR rounds used TRBV1-TRBV30 primers with a Cbeta primer, roughly 10 cycles each. One entry per CDR3 protein results from TCRdb running MiXCR on the multiplex PCR reads. The data hold roughly 100,000 distinct CDR3 sequences, with approximately 78% observed a single time. Source material: liver tumor tissue from sampling region 3. Subset here: tumor region T3, left-lateral pole. The origin of this receptor is a man aged 35 to 55 with primary liver carcinoma and hepatitis B virus infection. The chain recombines TRBV29-1 with TRBJ2-2; possible D gene TRBD1, 5 bases. CDR3 sequence: CSVWTHGELFF. Here the CDR3 DNA reads TGCAGCGTTTGGACACATGGGGAGCTGTTTTTT.